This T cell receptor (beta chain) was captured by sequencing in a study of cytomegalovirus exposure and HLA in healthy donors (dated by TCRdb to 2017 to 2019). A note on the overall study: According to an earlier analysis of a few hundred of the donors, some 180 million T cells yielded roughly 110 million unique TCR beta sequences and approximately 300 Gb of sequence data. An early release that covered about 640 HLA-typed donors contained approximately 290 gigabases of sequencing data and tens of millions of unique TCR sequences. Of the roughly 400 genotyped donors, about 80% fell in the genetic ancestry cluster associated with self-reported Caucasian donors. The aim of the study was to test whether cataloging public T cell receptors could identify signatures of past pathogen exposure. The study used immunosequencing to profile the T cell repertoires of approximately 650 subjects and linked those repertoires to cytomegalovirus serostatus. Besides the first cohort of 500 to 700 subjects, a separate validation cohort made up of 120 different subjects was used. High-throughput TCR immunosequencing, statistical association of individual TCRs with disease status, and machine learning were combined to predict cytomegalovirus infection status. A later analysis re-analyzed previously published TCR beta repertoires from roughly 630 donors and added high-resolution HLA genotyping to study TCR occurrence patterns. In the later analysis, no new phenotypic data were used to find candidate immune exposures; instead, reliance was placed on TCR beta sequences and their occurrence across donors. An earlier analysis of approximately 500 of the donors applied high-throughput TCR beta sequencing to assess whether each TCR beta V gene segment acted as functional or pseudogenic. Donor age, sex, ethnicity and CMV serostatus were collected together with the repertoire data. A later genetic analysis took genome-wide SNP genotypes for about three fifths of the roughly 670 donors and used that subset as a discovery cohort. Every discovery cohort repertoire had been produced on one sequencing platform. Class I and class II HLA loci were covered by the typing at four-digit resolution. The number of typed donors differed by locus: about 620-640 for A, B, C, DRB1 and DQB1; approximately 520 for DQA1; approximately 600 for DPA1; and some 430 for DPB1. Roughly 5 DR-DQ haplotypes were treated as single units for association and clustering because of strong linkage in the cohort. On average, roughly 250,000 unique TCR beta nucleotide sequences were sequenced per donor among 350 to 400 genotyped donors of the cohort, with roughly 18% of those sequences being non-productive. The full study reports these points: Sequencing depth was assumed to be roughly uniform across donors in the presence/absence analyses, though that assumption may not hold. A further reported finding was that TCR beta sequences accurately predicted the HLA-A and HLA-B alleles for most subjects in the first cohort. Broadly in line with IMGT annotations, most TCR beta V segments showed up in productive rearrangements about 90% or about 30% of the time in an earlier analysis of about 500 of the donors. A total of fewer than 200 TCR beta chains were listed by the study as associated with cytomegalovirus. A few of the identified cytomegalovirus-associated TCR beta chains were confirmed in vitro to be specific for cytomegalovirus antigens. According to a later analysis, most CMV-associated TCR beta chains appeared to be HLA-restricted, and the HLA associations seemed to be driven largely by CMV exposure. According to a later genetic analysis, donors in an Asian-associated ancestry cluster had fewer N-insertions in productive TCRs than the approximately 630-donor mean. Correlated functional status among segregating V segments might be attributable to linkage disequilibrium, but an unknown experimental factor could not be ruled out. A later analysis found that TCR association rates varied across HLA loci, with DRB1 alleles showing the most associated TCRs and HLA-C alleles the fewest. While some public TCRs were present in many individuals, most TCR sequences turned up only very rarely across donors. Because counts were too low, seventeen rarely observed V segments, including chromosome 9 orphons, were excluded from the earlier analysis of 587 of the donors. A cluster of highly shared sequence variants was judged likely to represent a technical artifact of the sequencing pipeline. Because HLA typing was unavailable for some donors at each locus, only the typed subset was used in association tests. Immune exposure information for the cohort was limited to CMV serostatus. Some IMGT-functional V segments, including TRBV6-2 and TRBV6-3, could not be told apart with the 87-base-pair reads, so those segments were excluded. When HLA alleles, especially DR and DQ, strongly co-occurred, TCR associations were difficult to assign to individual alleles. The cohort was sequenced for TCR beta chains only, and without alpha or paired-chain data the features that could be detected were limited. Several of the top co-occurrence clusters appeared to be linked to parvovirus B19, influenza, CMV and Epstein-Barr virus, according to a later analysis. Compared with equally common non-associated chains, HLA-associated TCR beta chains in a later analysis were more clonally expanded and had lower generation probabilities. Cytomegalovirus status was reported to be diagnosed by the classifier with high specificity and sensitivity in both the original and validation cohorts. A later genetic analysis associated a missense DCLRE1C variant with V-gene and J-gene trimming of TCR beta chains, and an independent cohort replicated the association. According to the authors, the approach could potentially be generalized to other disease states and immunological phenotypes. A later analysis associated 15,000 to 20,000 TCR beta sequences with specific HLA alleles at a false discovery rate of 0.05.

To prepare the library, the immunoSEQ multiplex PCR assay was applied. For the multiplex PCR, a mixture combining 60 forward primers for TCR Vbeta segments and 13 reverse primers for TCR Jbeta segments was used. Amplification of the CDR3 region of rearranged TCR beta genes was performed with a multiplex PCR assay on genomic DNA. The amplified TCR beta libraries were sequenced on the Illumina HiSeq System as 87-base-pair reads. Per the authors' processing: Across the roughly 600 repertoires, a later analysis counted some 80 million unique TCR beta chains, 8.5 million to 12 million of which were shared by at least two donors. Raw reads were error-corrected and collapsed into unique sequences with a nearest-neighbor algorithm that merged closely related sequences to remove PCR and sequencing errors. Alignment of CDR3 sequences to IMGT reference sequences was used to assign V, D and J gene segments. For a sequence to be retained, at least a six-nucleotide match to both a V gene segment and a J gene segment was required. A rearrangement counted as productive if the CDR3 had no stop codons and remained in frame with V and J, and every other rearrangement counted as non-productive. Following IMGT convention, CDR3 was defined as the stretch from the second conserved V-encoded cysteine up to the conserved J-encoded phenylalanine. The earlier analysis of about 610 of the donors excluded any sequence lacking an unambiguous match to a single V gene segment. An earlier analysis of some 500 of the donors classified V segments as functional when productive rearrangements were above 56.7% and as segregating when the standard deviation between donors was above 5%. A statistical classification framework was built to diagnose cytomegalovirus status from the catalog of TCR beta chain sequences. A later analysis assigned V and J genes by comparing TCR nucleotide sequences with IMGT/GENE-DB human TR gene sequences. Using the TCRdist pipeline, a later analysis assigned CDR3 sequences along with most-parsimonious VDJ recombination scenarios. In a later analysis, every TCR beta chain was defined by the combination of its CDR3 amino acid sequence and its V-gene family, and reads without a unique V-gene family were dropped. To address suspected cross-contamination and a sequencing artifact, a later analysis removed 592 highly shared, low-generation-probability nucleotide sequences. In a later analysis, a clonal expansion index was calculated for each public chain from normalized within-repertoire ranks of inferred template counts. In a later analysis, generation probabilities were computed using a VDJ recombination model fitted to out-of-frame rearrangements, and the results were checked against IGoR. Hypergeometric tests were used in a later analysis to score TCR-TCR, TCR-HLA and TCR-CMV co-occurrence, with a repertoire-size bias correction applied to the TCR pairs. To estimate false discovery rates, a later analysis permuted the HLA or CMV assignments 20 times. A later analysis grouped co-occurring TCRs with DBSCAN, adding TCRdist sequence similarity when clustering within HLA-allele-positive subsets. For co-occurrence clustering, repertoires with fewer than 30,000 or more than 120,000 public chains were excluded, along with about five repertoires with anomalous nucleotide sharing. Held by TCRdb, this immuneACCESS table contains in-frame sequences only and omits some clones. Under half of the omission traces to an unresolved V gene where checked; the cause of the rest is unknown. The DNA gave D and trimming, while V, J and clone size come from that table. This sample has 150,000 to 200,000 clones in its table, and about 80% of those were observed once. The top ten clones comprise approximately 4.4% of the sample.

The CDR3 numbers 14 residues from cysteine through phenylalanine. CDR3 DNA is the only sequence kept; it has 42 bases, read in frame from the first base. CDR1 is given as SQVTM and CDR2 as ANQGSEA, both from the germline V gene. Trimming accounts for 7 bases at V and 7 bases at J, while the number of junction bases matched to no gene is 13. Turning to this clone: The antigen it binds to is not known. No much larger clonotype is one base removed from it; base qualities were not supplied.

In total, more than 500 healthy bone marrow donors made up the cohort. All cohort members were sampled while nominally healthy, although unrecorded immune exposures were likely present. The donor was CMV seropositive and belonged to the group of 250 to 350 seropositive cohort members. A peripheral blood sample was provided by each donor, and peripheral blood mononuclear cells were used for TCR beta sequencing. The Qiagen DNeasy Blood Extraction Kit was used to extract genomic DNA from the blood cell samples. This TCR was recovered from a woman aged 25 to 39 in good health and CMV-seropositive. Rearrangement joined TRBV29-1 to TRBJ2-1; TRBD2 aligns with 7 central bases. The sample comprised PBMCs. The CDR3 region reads CSGKAREFSNEQFF. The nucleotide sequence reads TGCAGCGGGAAGGCGCGGGAGTTTAGTAATGAGCAGTTCTTC.